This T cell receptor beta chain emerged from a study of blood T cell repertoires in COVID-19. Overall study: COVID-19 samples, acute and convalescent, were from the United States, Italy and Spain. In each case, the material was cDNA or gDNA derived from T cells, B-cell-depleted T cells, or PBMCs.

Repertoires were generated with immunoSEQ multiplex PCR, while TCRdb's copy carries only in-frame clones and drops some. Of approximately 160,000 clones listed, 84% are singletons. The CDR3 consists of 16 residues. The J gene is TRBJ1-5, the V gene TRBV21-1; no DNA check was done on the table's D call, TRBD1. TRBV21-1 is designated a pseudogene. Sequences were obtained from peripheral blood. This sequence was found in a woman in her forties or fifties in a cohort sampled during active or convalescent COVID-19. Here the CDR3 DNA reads TGTGCCAGCAGCAAAGTTGTAAGGCAGGGGGTTCAGCCCCAGCATTTT. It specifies CASSKVVRQGVQPQHF.